This section outlines one T cell receptor (beta chain) sequence together with its context. Its target is not known. Total RNA extraction produced at least 5 micrograms (per sample) for the study. A J-beta primer mix and a sample-barcoded 5' primer were used in a second PCR of roughly 7 to 12 cycles. TCRdb re-derived calls from the 5' RACE reads in MiXCR, one entry per CDR3 protein. The sample consists of about a million distinct CDR3 sequences, roughly 48% of them appearing once. CDR1 SGHDT and CDR2 YYEEEE come from the germline V gene. This CDR3 spans 13 amino acids. Unmatched junction bases numbered 6, after V lost 4 bases and J lost 8 bases. The data stem from a study of blood T cells in healthy people across ages. Study-wide points: Donor CMV status was unknown, possibly confounding expanded clonotype changes. With unsorted PBMCs, a conclusive comparison of naive versus antigen-experienced cells was not possible.

Sample: blood. The chain has TRBV5-6 and TRBJ2-1; the match to TRBD1 covers 7 bases. This receptor was obtained from a young man in good health. The CDR3 coding sequence is TGTGCCAGCAGCGTTTCACAGGGGTATGAGCAGTTCTTC. Translating gives CASSVSQGYEQFF.